Listed below are T cell receptor beta chains from one sample, sequenced in a study of cytomegalovirus exposure and HLA in healthy donors. The assay was immunoSEQ multiplex PCR, and TCRdb's table has in-frame clones only and misses some. The sample records 120,000 to 150,000 clones, approximately 68% being singletons. The specimen was PBMCs. The receptors derive from a man aged 35 to 55 in good health and CMV-seronegative. Each CDR3 is given with its conserved first and last residue. The order of the fields is clone size, D gene, J gene, V gene, CDR3 DNA, CDR3 protein. D genes are given only for firm matches. A clone size is listed for some rows: how often the clone was seen (once, few, many), or a class if it is expanded.

clone size: once
D gene: TRBD2
J gene: TRBJ2-5
V gene: TRBV6-5
CDR3 DNA: TGTGCCAGCAGTTTCCGGGGGGGAGAGACCCAGTACTTC
CDR3 protein: CASSFRGGETQYF

clone size: -
D gene: TRBD2
J gene: TRBJ2-3
V gene: TRBV5-1
CDR3 DNA: TGCGCCAGCAGCTTAGGCCAGCGGGGGTCTCGCACAGATACGCAGTATTTT
CDR3 protein: CASSLGQRGSRTDTQYF

clone size: -
D gene: TRBD2
J gene: TRBJ2-3
V gene: TRBV7-2
CDR3 DNA: TGTGCCAGCAGCTTAAGGCCTGCCGGGGGGGGTCGCACAGATACGCAGTATTTT
CDR3 protein: CASSLRPAGGGRTDTQYF

clone size: few
D gene: -
J gene: TRBJ2-1
V gene: TRBV5-4
CDR3 DNA: TGTGCCAGCAGTCAAGGGGGGGGAAATGAGCAGTTCTTC
CDR3 protein: CASSQGGGNEQFF

clone size: -
D gene: TRBD1
J gene: TRBJ2-6
V gene: TRBV18
CDR3 DNA: TGTGCCAGCTCACCTGGGGACAGGGGGAGTGGGGCCAACGTCCTGACTTTC
CDR3 protein: CASSPGDRGSGANVLTF

clone size: -
D gene: -
J gene: TRBJ1-1
V gene: TRBV7-8
CDR3 DNA: TGTGCCAGCAGCTTCGAGGCGGTGAACACTGAAGCTTTCTTT
CDR3 protein: CASSFEAVNTEAFF

clone size: few
D gene: -
J gene: TRBJ2-4
V gene: TRBV10-3
CDR3 DNA: TGTGCCATCAGTGACGCATTAGCAAACATTCAGTACTTC
CDR3 protein: CAISDALANIQYF

clone size: -
D gene: -
J gene: TRBJ1-3
V gene: TRBV6-6
CDR3 DNA: TGTGCCAGCAGTCCAGGACAGAGCTCTGGAAACACCATATATTTT
CDR3 protein: CASSPGQSSGNTIYF

clone size: few
D gene: -
J gene: TRBJ2-2
V gene: TRBV6-1
CDR3 DNA: TGTGCCAGCAGTGACGTCGGGGATAGGACCGGGGAGCTGTTTTTT
CDR3 protein: CASSDVGDRTGELFF

clone size: -
D gene: -
J gene: TRBJ1-6
V gene: TRBV5-6
CDR3 DNA: TGTGCCAGCAGCCCGGCCCCCAGGGGACGTAATTCACCCCTCCACTTT
CDR3 protein: CASSPAPRGRNSPLHF

clone size: -
D gene: -
J gene: TRBJ1-2
V gene: TRBV6-5
CDR3 DNA: TGTGCCAGCAGCCGACCCCCAGGATGGTATGGCTACACCTTC
CDR3 protein: CASSRPPGWYGYTF

clone size: few
D gene: TRBD1
J gene: TRBJ1-1
V gene: TRBV7-2
CDR3 DNA: TGTGCCAGCAGCTCCGGGACAGCTCAAAGAGCTTTCTTT
CDR3 protein: CASSSGTAQRAFF

clone size: -
D gene: TRBD1
J gene: TRBJ1-2
V gene: TRBV25-1
CDR3 DNA: TGTGCCAGCAGTGGGGCACGGACAGGGACTATGTATGGCTACACCTTC
CDR3 protein: CASSGARTGTMYGYTF

clone size: few
D gene: TRBD2
J gene: TRBJ2-7
V gene: TRBV6-5
CDR3 DNA: TGTGCCAGCAGTTACGGGCTAGCGGGAGTTGAGCAGTACTTC
CDR3 protein: CASSYGLAGVEQYF

clone size: -
D gene: -
J gene: TRBJ1-3
V gene: TRBV7-9
CDR3 DNA: TGTGCCAGCTCACTCATCTCTGGAAACACCATATATTTT
CDR3 protein: CASSLISGNTIYF

clone size: -
D gene: TRBD1
J gene: TRBJ1-2
V gene: TRBV5-4
CDR3 DNA: TGTGCCAGCAGCCACCAACTACAGGGGGTAGACTATGGCTACACCTTC
CDR3 protein: CASSHQLQGVDYGYTF

clone size: -
D gene: TRBD1
J gene: TRBJ2-7
V gene: TRBV5-5
CDR3 DNA: TGTGCCAGCAGCTCCTTATGGGACAGGGGTTACGAGCAGTACTTC
CDR3 protein: CASSSLWDRGYEQYF

clone size: -
D gene: -
J gene: TRBJ2-3
V gene: TRBV5-8
CDR3 DNA: TGTGCCAGCAGCTTGGGGGTTAGCGGAGCAGATACGCAGTATTTT
CDR3 protein: CASSLGVSGADTQYF

clone size: once
D gene: -
J gene: TRBJ2-7
V gene: TRBV4-2
CDR3 DNA: TGTGCCAGCAGCCAAGCGGTACCCGGGAGCGGCGAGCAGTACTTC
CDR3 protein: CASSQAVPGSGEQYF

clone size: -
D gene: -
J gene: TRBJ2-2
V gene: TRBV18
CDR3 DNA: TGTGCCAGCTCACCCTACAGGGCCACCGGGGAGCTGTTTTTT
CDR3 protein: CASSPYRATGELFF

clone size: -
D gene: -
J gene: TRBJ1-1
V gene: TRBV7-7
CDR3 DNA: TGTGCCAGCAGTCGTACCGGGACAAGTGAAGCTTTCTTT
CDR3 protein: CASSRTGTSEAFF

clone size: -
D gene: TRBD2
J gene: TRBJ2-3
V gene: TRBV6-4
CDR3 DNA: TGTGCCAGCAGTGAGCGAGCGGGGGACACAGATACGCAGTATTTT
CDR3 protein: CASSERAGDTDTQYF

clone size: -
D gene: TRBD1
J gene: TRBJ1-2
V gene: TRBV5-8
CDR3 DNA: TGTGCCAGCAGCCTGGACAGGGACCATGTCGGTGGGGGCTACACCTTC
CDR3 protein: CASSLDRDHVGGGYTF

clone size: -
D gene: TRBD1
J gene: TRBJ1-2
V gene: TRBV19
CDR3 DNA: TGTGCCAGTTCACGACAGGGGGCAAACTGGTATACTGGCTACACCTTC
CDR3 protein: CASSRQGANWYTGYTF

clone size: -
D gene: -
J gene: TRBJ2-7
V gene: TRBV30
CDR3 DNA: TGTGCCTGGAGTGTAACTAGCTGGGGACAGTACTTC
CDR3 protein: CAWSVTSWGQYF

clone size: -
D gene: -
J gene: TRBJ1-3
V gene: TRBV2
CDR3 DNA: TGTGCCAGCAGTGATGTGTGGGGAGCTGGAAACACCATATATTTT
CDR3 protein: CASSDVWGAGNTIYF

clone size: -
D gene: TRBD2
J gene: TRBJ2-7
V gene: TRBV30
CDR3 DNA: TGTGCCTGGAGTGTGGGACTAGCTCTAAGCGAGCAGTACTTC
CDR3 protein: CAWSVGLALSEQYF

clone size: -
D gene: TRBD2
J gene: TRBJ2-7
V gene: TRBV29-1
CDR3 DNA: TGCAGCGTTGAGGGGGGAGGGCTCTACGAGCAGTACTTC
CDR3 protein: CSVEGGGLYEQYF

clone size: -
D gene: TRBD2
J gene: TRBJ2-7
V gene: TRBV10-3
CDR3 DNA: TGTGCCGTAAAGATCGGGGGGTCCTCCTACGAGCAGTACTTC
CDR3 protein: CAVKIGGSSYEQYF

clone size: -
D gene: -
J gene: TRBJ2-7
V gene: TRBV7-6
CDR3 DNA: TGTGCCAGCAGCTTAGGAGGACTGGGCGAGCAGTACTTC
CDR3 protein: CASSLGGLGEQYF

clone size: -
D gene: -
J gene: TRBJ1-5
V gene: TRBV5-8
CDR3 DNA: TGTGCCAGCAGCTTGGGCGTTCAGCCCCAGCATTTT
CDR3 protein: CASSLGVQPQHF

clone size: -
D gene: TRBD1
J gene: TRBJ2-7
V gene: TRBV27
CDR3 DNA: TGTGCCAGCAGGGATTTAGGACAGGGAAATTACGAGCAGTACTTC
CDR3 protein: CASRDLGQGNYEQYF